The next 28 T cell receptor beta chains were all read from a single sample in a study of T cell repertoires in cytomegalovirus infection. TCRdb fed the reads into MiXCR, producing one record per CDR3 protein. Here the sample spans roughly 600,000 distinct CDR3 sequences, 20% to 30% being singletons. The sequenced material came from CD8+ T cells from PBMCs. The receptors derive from a human donor in good health (CMV status not recorded). Some clones in this sample may be carry-over from other donors' samples.

The genes are TRBV9 and TRBJ1-1, with 10 bases fitting TRBD1. This CDR3 has 15 residues. Germline trimming cut 3 bases from V and 5 bases from J; bases unmatched to any gene: 7. Germline-derived CDR1 and CDR2 are SGDLS and YYNGEE. The CDR3 sequence: CASSGQGALRTEAFF. The CDR3 nucleotides are TGTGCCAGCAGCGGACAGGGGGCGCTTAGGACTGAAGCTTTCTTT.

CDR3 sequence (DNA): TGTGCCAGCAGCCGGTTGACAGGAGGGGACACTGAAGCTTTCTTT. It specifies CASSRLTGGDTEAFF. The chain recombines TRBV14 with TRBJ1-1, with D tentatively TRBD1 (6 bases). Germline V lookup: CDR1 SGHDN, CDR2 FVKESK. V dropped 4 bases and J dropped 3 bases, with 15 bases sitting between them. The CDR3 extends over 15 amino acids. Full variable domain (rest looked up from reference TRBV14 and TRBJ1-1): EAGVTQFPSHSVIEKGQTVTLRCDPISGHDNLYWYRRVMGKEIKFLLHFVKESKQDESGMPNNRFLAERTGGTYSTLKVQPAELEDSGVYFCASSRLTGGDTEAFFGQGTRLTVV.

The chain has TRBV4-1 and TRBJ2-1; D gene uncertain. The CDR3 is 12 amino acids. Trimming took off 2 bases at V and 9 bases at J, with 8 bases between the two ends. Germline V CDR1 and CDR2: MGHRA, YSYEKL. Here the CDR3 DNA reads TGCGCCAGCAGCCAATTTGTCAGTGAGCAGTTCTTC. Its protein is CASSQFVSEQFF.

At least ten counts were recorded for this clonotype. The rearrangement joins TRBV28 to TRBJ2-3; D ambiguous. V was cut by 7 bases and J by 1 base, with 12 bases left in between. The germline gives CDR1 MDHEN, CDR2 SYDVKM. This CDR3 comprises 14 residues. The CDR3 region has the DNA TGTGCCAGCACCCTTTCCCAGGGCACAGATACGCAGTATTTT. The encoded protein is CASTLSQGTDTQYF.

This clonotype was counted once. The chain carries TRBV4-2 and TRBJ2-3; 11 positions match TRBD2. Trimming removed 0 bases from V and 3 bases from J; junction bases left unmatched: 5. Germline loops: CDR1 LGHNA, CDR2 YNFKEQ. This CDR3 has 17 residues. The CDR3 spells CASSQDPTSGMTDTQYF. In DNA form, the CDR3 reads TGTGCCAGCAGCCAAGACCCGACTAGCGGGATGACAGATACGCAGTATTTT.

The DNA for the CDR3 is TGTGCCAGCAGTCAACCGGGACAGCAAGCTTTCTTT. The encoded protein is CASSQPGQQAFF. V gene TRBV6-5 combines with J gene TRBJ1-1; 7 bases are a match to TRBD1. The CDR3 has 12 residues. V lost 5 bases and J lost 9; bases outside the gene matches: 6. From germline, CDR1 is MNHEY and CDR2 SVGAGI.

The rearrangement uses TRBV7-9 and TRBJ2-3, with 7 positions matching TRBD2. The CDR3 runs 16 residues. Germline loops: CDR1 SEHNR, CDR2 FQNEAQ (reference sequence). The V and J ends lost 5 bases and 3 bases, in that order; junction bases with no gene match: 11. CDR3 nucleotide sequence: TGTGCCAGCAGCCCCCCAAGCAAAGCGGGGACAGATACGCAGTATTTT. This codes for CASSPPSKAGTDTQYF.

With respect to this clonotype: The missing conserved phenylalanine or tryptophan at the end of this CDR3 makes a read error likely. This sequence joins TRBV7-2 and TRBJ2-5, with a weak D call TRBD2 (6 bases). The CDR3 sequence is 17 residues long. Germline V gene lookup returns CDR1 SGHTA and CDR2 FQGNSA. The ends were cut back, 3 bases at V and 1 base at J, with 18 bases in the middle. The CDR3 region has the DNA TGTGCCAGCAGCTTTGCGCAGGAGCGGGCGCTCCAAGAGACCCAGTACTGC. It yields the protein CASSFAQERALQETQYC.

This chain uses TRBV12-3 or TRBV12-4 with TRBJ2-5, with 9 positions matching TRBD2. There are 15 residues in the CDR3. Trimming at V came to 6 bases and at J to 2 bases, leaving 7 bases not matched to a gene. The CDR3 DNA reads TGTGCCAGCAGACCGACCGCGGGGGGGCAAGAGACCCAGTACTTC. It yields the protein CASRPTAGGQETQYF.

V gene TRBV28 combines with J gene TRBJ2-7, with D unclear. V lost 3 bases, J lost 5 bases, and 17 bases lay in between. CDR1 MDHEN and CDR2 SYDVKM come from the germline V gene. CDR3 length equals 15 residues. CDR3 nucleotide sequence: TGTGCCAGCAGTTTCTTTTTGGGAAGTGGCGACGAGCAGTACGTC. Protein sequence: CASSFFLGSGDEQYV.

This clonotype was counted once. The chain recombines TRBV12-5 with TRBJ2-3; 12 bases are a match to TRBD2. V lost 3 bases and J lost 7; bases outside the gene matches: 5. This CDR3 contains 15 residues. Germline V gene sequence: CDR1 LGHNT, CDR2 FRNRAP. The CDR3 region is CASGFSSGGVYTQYF. Written as DNA, the CDR3 is TGTGCTAGTGGTTTTTCTAGCGGGGGGGTTTATACGCAGTATTTT.

The rearrangement links TRBV7-2 to TRBJ2-7; D ambiguous. The CDR3 runs 13 residues. Between the trimmed V and J ends, which lost 1 base and 3 bases, there was a span of 7 bases. CDR1 and CDR2 from the germline V gene are SGHTA and FQGNSA. DNA of the CDR3: TGTACCAGCAGCTTAGAGCTGGGCTACGAGCAGTACGTC. The encoded protein is CTSSLELGYEQYV.

V and J are TRBV2 and TRBJ2-5, with 10 bases identical to TRBD2. V was clipped by 1 base and J by 2 bases; unmatched bases: 10. Germline V gene data show CDR1 as SNHLY and CDR2 as FYNNEI. The CDR3 consists of 18 residues. The CDR3 DNA follows: TGTGCCAGCAGTGAAGGAAGGACTAGCGGTTCTCAACAAGAGACCCAGTACTTC. This codes for CASSEGRTSGSQQETQYF.

This sequence joins TRBV10-3 and TRBJ2-7, with D possibly TRBD2 on 6 matching bases. V gave up 6 bases and J gave up 4 bases, with 13 bases separating them. Germline CDR1 is ENHRY and CDR2 is SYGVKD. The CDR3 runs 13 residues. CDR3: CAISPGLLYEQYV. DNA of the CDR3: TGTGCCATCAGCCCGGGACTCCTTTACGAGCAGTACGTC.

The V call is TRBV29-1, the J call TRBJ2-1; D is possibly TRBD1 (6 bases). The CDR3 totals 14 residues. V lost 3 bases and J 6 bases, leaving 15 bases between the germline ends. The V gene's germline CDR1 is SQVTM and CDR2 ANQGSEA. CDR3 region: CSVETGKLSNEQFF. The CDR3 bases are TGCAGCGTTGAGACAGGCAAACTGTCCAATGAGCAGTTCTTC.

The chain has TRBV2 and TRBJ2-5, with 10 bases fitting TRBD1. The germline gives CDR1 SNHLY, CDR2 FYNNEI. The CDR3 runs to 14 residues. J gave up 4 bases and V 6 bases, and 5 bases lay outside the gene matches. Here the CDR3 reads CASRKTGGGETQYF. The CDR3 nucleotides read TGTGCCAGCAGGAAGACAGGGGGCGGAGAGACCCAGTACTTC.

The rearrangement joins TRBV28 to TRBJ2-7, with a tentative D call TRBD2 (5 bases). V shed 6 bases and J shed 2 bases, with 17 bases lying between them. Germline V CDR1 and CDR2: MDHEN, SYDVKM. CDR3 length: 15 residues. The CDR3 reads CASSGGTVIAYEQYV. CDR3 DNA sequence: TGTGCCAGCAGCGGAGGTACAGTGATTGCCTACGAGCAGTACGTC.

The gene calls are TRBV6-2 or TRBV6-3 and TRBJ1-5; 9 bases are shared with TRBD1. The CDR3 is made up of 14 amino acids. V dropped 7 bases and J dropped 6; count of bases not matched to a gene: 7. Germline lookup yields CDR1 MNHEY and CDR2 SVGEGT. The CDR3: CASTLGQGGQPQHF. The CDR3 bases are TGTGCCAGCACTCTGGGACAGGGAGGTCAGCCCCAGCATTTT.

This clonotype was seen a few times. This chain uses TRBV7-6 with TRBJ2-1; 9 bases are shared with TRBD2. The CDR3 is made up of 15 amino acids. The V gene's germline CDR1 is SGHVS and CDR2 FNYEAQ. V was clipped by 4 bases and J by 6 bases; unmatched bases: 7. The CDR3 bases are TGTGCCAGCAGCTGGATAGCGGGGGCCCGCAATGAGCAGTTCTTC. It is translated as CASSWIAGARNEQFF.

The rearrangement joins TRBV7-6 to TRBJ2-3, with no clear D. CDR1 is SGHVS, CDR2 FNYEAQ, per germline. The CDR3 length is 16 residues. Trimming shortened V by 4 bases and J by 4 bases, and 18 bases separated the two germline ends. CDR3 sequence reads: CASSSFPPQRSDTQYF. The CDR3 DNA is TGTGCCAGCAGCTCCTTCCCGCCGCAGAGGTCAGATACGCAGTATTTT.

The chain is built from TRBV4-3 and TRBJ1-6; D gene uncertain. Germline V CDR1 and CDR2: LGHNA, YSLEER. The germline V and J ends were trimmed by 1 base and 8 bases, with 9 bases remaining between them. The CDR3 contains 14 residues. CDR3 residues: CASSQGWDDSPLHF. The CDR3 nucleotides read TGCGCCAGCAGCCAAGGCTGGGATGATTCACCCCTCCACTTT.

This clonotype was counted ten times or more. V and J are TRBV6-1 and TRBJ2-1; D call uncertain. CDR1 and CDR2 (germline): MNHNS, SASEGT. The CDR3 is made up of 14 amino acids. V was cut by 7 bases and J by 0 bases, with 10 bases left in between. CDR3: CASIISSSYNEQFF. The CDR3 DNA follows: TGTGCCAGCATAATATCGAGCTCCTACAATGAGCAGTTCTTC.

The V call is TRBV14, the J call TRBJ2-7; D is uncertain. Trimming shortened V by 1 base and J by 0 bases, and 10 bases separated the two germline ends. The CDR3 loop spans 15 amino acids. CDR1 and CDR2 (germline): SGHDN, FVKESK. The CDR3 is CASSQGQLSSYEQYF. The CDR3 DNA follows: TGTGCCAGCAGCCAAGGGCAGCTGAGCTCCTACGAGCAGTACTTC.

This clonotype was observed a few times. The chain has TRBV20-1 and TRBJ2-7; D not certain. Deletions cut 5 bases from V and 3 bases from J, with 11 bases between. The CDR3 sequence is 12 residues long. The germline gives CDR1 DFQATT, CDR2 SNEGSKA (reference sequence). CDR3 coding DNA: TGCAGTGCTGTTGACCGCCGCTACGAGCAGTACGTC. Encoded protein: CSAVDRRYEQYV.

In this sample, this clonotype turned up many times. This sequence joins TRBV7-2 and TRBJ2-1; TRBD1 is a possible D gene (5 bases). Trimming pared 5 bases from V and 10 bases from J, leaving 12 bases between. Germline V gene sequence: CDR1 SGHTA, CDR2 FQGNSA. The CDR3 spans 12 residues. The CDR3 nucleotides read TGTGCCAGCAGCAGCCGGACATCCGAGCAGTTCTTC. Translating gives CASSSRTSEQFF.

The chain links TRBV5-1 to TRBJ2-5; no firm D call. V was pared by 4 bases and J by 5 bases, with 9 bases between. The germline V gene has CDR1 SGHRS and CDR2 YFSETQ. The CDR3 loop spans 12 amino acids. CDR3 DNA: TGCGCCAGCAGCCCATTAAAGGAGACCCAGTACTTC. Its translation: CASSPLKETQYF. Filled out from reference TRBV5-1 and TRBJ2-5, the complete variable domain reads KAGVTQTPRYLIKTRGQQVTLSCSPISGHRSVSWYQQTPGQGLQFLFEYFSETQRNKGNFPGRFSGRQFSNSRSEMNVSTLELGDSALYLCASSPLKETQYFGPGTRLLVL.

Only a few counts were recorded for this clonotype. The chain uses TRBV6-2 or TRBV6-3 and TRBJ2-7; 7 bases align to TRBD2. Per the germline V gene, CDR1 is MNHEY and CDR2 is SVGEGT. The CDR3 spans 12 residues. V dropped 6 bases and J dropped 6; count of bases not matched to a gene: 5. CDR3 protein: CASSRREGEQYV. In DNA, the CDR3 is TGTGCCAGCAGCCGGAGGGAGGGCGAGCAGTACGTC.

This clonotype has only a few counts. V gene TRBV27 combines with J gene TRBJ1-5, with D uncertain. The CDR3 covers 16 residues. Trimming removed 8 bases from V and 1 base from J, with 18 bases in between. Germline V gives CDR1 MNHEY, CDR2 SMNVEV (reference sequence). CDR3 sequence reads: CASSPGVGPSNQPQHF. The CDR3 DNA reads TGTGCCAGCTCCCCTGGGGTAGGCCCCAGCAATCAGCCCCAGCATTTT.